This TCR beta chain came from a study of cytotoxic CD8 clonotypes in ibrutinib-treated CLL. Whole-study context: By median roughly 74 months, about twelve had progressed and about 15 stayed remitted; responses had been 2 complete and approximately 24 partial.

Study-level points and caveats: Starting clonality was above that of age-matched healthy donors and tracked circulating CD8+ T-cell counts. Sustained-remission and progressing patients diverged in sampling times. Private clonotypes, not public ones, expanded at ibrutinib response.

The table lists this clone with a few counts. The antigen is unknown. TCRdb's table, derived via immunoSEQ multiplex PCR, lists solely in-frame clones and lacks some. The repertoire consists of approximately 30,000 clones, with more than 60% occurring once and the leading ten covering about 53%. Germline V gene data show CDR1 as MNHEY and CDR2 as SVGAGI. V was clipped by 6 bases and J by 10 bases; unmatched bases: 10. There are 15 residues in the CDR3. The sequencing used PBMCs, collected after 24 months of ibrutinib treatment. This sequence was found in a human donor with chronic lymphocytic leukemia. This sequence joins TRBV6-5 and TRBJ1-6; TRBD1 matches 9 bases. The CDR3 sequence: CASSLLGQGKSPLHF. The CDR3 DNA reads as TGTGCCAGCAGCCTCCTCGGACAGGGGAAGTCACCCCTCCACTTT.